This TCR beta chain was recovered during a study of cytomegalovirus exposure and HLA in healthy donors. Study-level points and caveats: It was taken for granted in presence/absence analyses that sequencing depth across donors was roughly uniform.

Details on this clone: Its cognate antigen is unknown.

The V gene lost 5 bases and the J gene lost 0 bases, with 15 bases spanning the gap. The germline V gene has CDR1 MNHNY and CDR2 SVGAGI (reference sequence). The CDR3 runs to 16 residues. A multiplex PCR was run with 60 Vbeta primers and 13 Jbeta primers. Profiling relied on immunoSEQ multiplex PCR, and the TCRdb table lists in-frame clones only, not all of them. The table has 150,000 to 200,000 clones, 60% to 85% seen once; the top ten hold around 3%. This chain links TRBV6-6 with TRBJ2-3, with D perhaps TRBD2 (6 bases). The sample comprised PBMCs. The receptor was derived from a male donor in good health and CMV-seronegative. CDR3 in amino acids: CASSPAGNPSTDTQYF. The CDR3 bases are TGTGCCAGCAGTCCGGCGGGGAATCCTAGCACAGATACGCAGTATTTT.